This T cell receptor (beta chain) was retrieved from a study of shared clonotypes between healthy human individuals. General study points: Naive subsets tended to show greater estimated richness than memory subsets. When compared with the clonotypes that were shared by all four sorted-subset donors, the non-shared clonotypes turned out to have lower generation probabilities.

V was cut by 3 bases and J by 0 bases, with 5 bases left in between. This CDR3 has 13 amino acids. Germline CDR1 is SSHAT and CDR2 is FNYEAQ (reference sequence). This clone was detected ten times or more. The antigen is undetermined. In the original workflow: Junction-only immunoSEQ data arrived without quality scores, meaning filtering differed. Measured with immunoSEQ multiplex PCR; TCRdb has only the in-frame clones, and not every one. That table gives V, J and clone size, and the DNA gave D and trimming. Among about 710,000 clones listed, around 78% were seen once. The clonotype was recovered from a woman in her 30s in good health. The chain recombines TRBV7-7 with TRBJ2-5; D remains ambiguous. The sequenced sample was memory CD4+ T cells sorted from blood. Subset meaning: CD45RA-negative fraction. CDR3 nucleotide sequence: TGTGCCAGCAGCTTGGGGTACCAAGAGACCCAGTACTTC. Its translation: CASSLGYQETQYF. The full variable domain, rest sourced from reference TRBV7-7 and TRBJ2-5, is GAGVSQSPRYKVTKRGQDVTLRCDPISSHATLYWYQQALGQGPEFLTYFNYEAQPDKSGLPSDRFSAERPEGSISTLTIQRTEQRDSAMYRCASSLGYQETQYFGPGTRLLVL.